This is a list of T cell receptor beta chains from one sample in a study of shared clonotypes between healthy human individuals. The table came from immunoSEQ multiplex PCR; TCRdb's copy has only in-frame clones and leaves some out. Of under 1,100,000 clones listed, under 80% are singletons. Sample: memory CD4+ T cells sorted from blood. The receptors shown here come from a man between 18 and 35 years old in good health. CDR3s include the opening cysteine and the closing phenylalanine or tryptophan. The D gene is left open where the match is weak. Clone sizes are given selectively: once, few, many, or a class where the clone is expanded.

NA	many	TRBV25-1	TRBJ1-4	CASSGVTGLEKLFF	TGTGCCAGCAGTGGGGTAACAGGGTTGGAAAAACTGTTTTTT
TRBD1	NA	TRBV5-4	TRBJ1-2	CASSLNGRGFNYGYTF	TGTGCCAGCAGCTTGAATGGCAGGGGGTTCAACTATGGCTACACCTTC
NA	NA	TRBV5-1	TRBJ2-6	CASSTGKGAGANVLTF	TGCGCCAGCAGCACAGGGAAGGGAGCTGGGGCCAACGTCCTGACTTTC
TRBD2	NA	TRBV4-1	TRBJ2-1	CASSQELSGRASYNEQFF	TGCGCCAGCAGCCAAGAACTGAGCGGGAGGGCCTCCTACAATGAGCAGTTCTTC
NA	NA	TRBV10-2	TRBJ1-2	CASSEGQPLLYGYTF	TGCGCCAGCAGTGAGGGTCAACCCCTCCTCTATGGCTACACCTTC
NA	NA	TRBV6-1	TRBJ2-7	CASSDPFTGQEQYF	TGTGCCAGCAGTGACCCGTTCACAGGGCAAGAGCAGTACTTC
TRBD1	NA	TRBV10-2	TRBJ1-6	CASSDHNRGNNSPLHF	TGCGCCAGCAGTGATCATAACAGGGGGAATAATTCACCCCTCCACTTT
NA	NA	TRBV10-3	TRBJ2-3	CAISEIWRNTDTQYF	TGTGCCATCAGTGAGATATGGAGAAACACAGATACGCAGTATTTT
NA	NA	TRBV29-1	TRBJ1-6	CSVIIGVNSPLHF	TGCAGCGTTATCATAGGGGTCAATTCACCCCTCCACTTT
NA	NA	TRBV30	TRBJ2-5	CAWSTTKRVGETQYF	TGTGCCTGGAGTACTACGAAGCGGGTGGGAGAGACCCAGTACTTC
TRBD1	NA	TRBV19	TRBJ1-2	CASSPTDRVNGYTF	TGTGCCAGTAGCCCCACGGACAGGGTGAATGGCTACACCTTC
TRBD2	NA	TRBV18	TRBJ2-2	CASSPETSGRAGTGELFF	TGTGCCAGCTCACCTGAGACTAGCGGGAGGGCGGGCACCGGGGAGCTGTTTTTT
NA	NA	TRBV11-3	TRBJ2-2	CASRQVGAGELFF	TGTGCCAGCAGACAAGTGGGGGCCGGGGAGCTGTTTTTT
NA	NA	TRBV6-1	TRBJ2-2	CARQEGPGTGELFF	TGTGCCCGACAGGAGGGACCGGGCACCGGGGAGCTGTTTTTT
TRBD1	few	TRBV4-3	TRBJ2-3	CASSQTGGTDTQYF	TGCGCCAGCAGCCAGACAGGGGGCACAGATACGCAGTATTTT
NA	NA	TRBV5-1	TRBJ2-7	CASSLGEYIYEQYF	TGCGCCAGCAGCTTGGGGGAATATATCTACGAGCAGTACTTC
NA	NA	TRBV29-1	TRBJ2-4	CAGRDQAKNIQYF	TGCGCTGGGCGGGACCAAGCCAAAAACATTCAGTACTTC
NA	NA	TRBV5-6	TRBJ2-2	CASSPLGRGGTGELFF	TGTGCCAGCAGTCCCCTTGGCAGGGGCGGAACCGGGGAGCTGTTTTTT
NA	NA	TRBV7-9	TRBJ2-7	CASSFSREDRRGEQYF	TGTGCCAGCAGCTTCAGCAGGGAGGACCGTCGGGGCGAGCAGTACTTC
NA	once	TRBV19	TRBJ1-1	CASSSAWVGTEAFF	TGTGCCAGTAGTTCTGCGTGGGTCGGCACTGAAGCTTTCTTT
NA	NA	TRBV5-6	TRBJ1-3	CASSSGSGKNTIYF	TGTGCCAGCAGTAGCGGGTCGGGGAAAAACACCATATATTTT
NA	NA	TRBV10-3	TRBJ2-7	CAISEGVKSSYEQYF	TGTGCCATCAGTGAGGGGGTCAAGAGCTCCTACGAGCAGTACTTC
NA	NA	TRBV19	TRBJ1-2	CASRGRNYGYTF	TGTGCCAGTAGGGGCAGAAACTATGGCTACACCTTC